The clone carrying this TCR beta chain has at least ten counts. V lost 6 bases to trimming and J lost 3 bases; unmatched junction nucleotides: 5. This CDR3 spans 13 amino acids. CDR1 and CDR2 from the germline V gene are SQVTM and ANQGSEA. These data belong to a study of T-cell reconstitution after alpha-beta-depleted transplantation in children. Unique molecular identifiers tagged the TCRbeta library. TCRdb re-derived calls from the PCR reads in MiXCR, one entry per CDR3 protein. This table holds hundreds of thousands of distinct CDR3 sequences, roughly 17% found once. The chain carries TRBV29-1 and TRBJ1-1; 9 nucleotides agree with TRBD1. The sequences come from PBMCs from the stem cell graft donor, collected from the stem cell graft. The receptor was isolated from a human donor who donated a stem cell graft to a child with acute myeloid leukemia. The CDR3 bases are TGCAGCGTGGCGACAGGGGGTGACACTGAAGCTTTCTTT. Its protein product is CSVATGGDTEAFF.